These 7 T cell receptor beta chains share one sample of origin, sequenced in a study of cytomegalovirus exposure and HLA in healthy donors. The repertoire was sequenced with immunoSEQ multiplex PCR; TCRdb's copy has only in-frame clones and lacks some. The sample consists of approximately 270,000 clones, roughly 87% of them appearing once. The sequenced sample was PBMCs. The receptor set was obtained from a man between 18 and 35 years old in good health and CMV-seropositive.

This clone was picked up one time. J is TRBJ2-7 and V is TRBV30, with TRBD2 identical over 11 bases. The CDR3 loop spans 14 amino acids. Germline V gene lookup returns CDR1 GTSNPN and CDR2 SVGIG (reference sequence). V lost 2 bases and J lost 7; bases outside the gene matches: 7. The CDR3 region has the DNA TGTGCCTGGAGTTTGGCTAGCGGGAGGCGGGAGCAGTACTTC. Translated: CAWSLASGRREQYF. The entire variable domain, with the rest obtained from reference TRBV30 and TRBJ2-7, is as follows: SQTIHQWPATLVQPVGSPLSLECTVEGTSNPNLYWYRQAAGRGLQLLFYSVGIGQISSEVPQNLSASRPQDRQFILSSKKLLLSDSGFYLCAWSLASGRREQYFGPGTRLTVT.

This rearrangement joins TRBV27 to TRBJ2-6; D is possibly TRBD1 (5 bases). The CDR3 runs to 16 residues. The germline CDR1 and CDR2 sequences are MNHEY and SMNVEV (reference sequence). V gave up 5 bases and J gave up 0 bases, with 11 bases separating them. This CDR3 reads CASSPTEHSGANVLTF. The CDR3 bases are TGTGCCAGCAGTCCGACAGAACACTCTGGGGCCAACGTCCTGACTTTC.

This clone was detected once. The chain recombines TRBV7-3 with TRBJ2-1, with D perhaps TRBD1 (5 bases). Germline CDR1 is SGHTA and CDR2 is FQGTGA. V gave up 5 bases and J gave up 7 bases, with 15 bases separating them. CDR3 size: 14 residues. The CDR3, as DNA: TGTGCCAGCAGCCCCTTGCCAGGGTCAAATGAGCAGTTCTTC. Translated: CASSPLPGSNEQFF.

The chain is built from TRBV19 and TRBJ2-7, with D uncertain. The germline V gene encodes CDR1 LNHDA and CDR2 SQIVND (reference sequence). This CDR3 is 18 amino acids long. V lost 3 bases, J lost 1 base, and 22 bases lay in between. The CDR3 DNA follows: TGTGCCAGTAGTATGCCGGTCCCCACTCCTGACGCGTCCTACGAGCAGTACTTC. This translates into CASSMPVPTPDASYEQYF.

The chain employs TRBV27 and TRBJ1-4, with 7 bases aligning to TRBD1. CDR1 and CDR2 from the germline V gene are MNHEY and SMNVEV (reference sequence). This CDR3 comprises 15 residues. The J segment lost 3 bases and the V segment lost 5 bases, leaving 6 bases of the junction unmatched. The CDR3 here is CASSPDRVPNEKLFF. CDR3 sequence (DNA): TGTGCCAGCAGTCCCGACAGGGTGCCTAATGAAAAACTGTTTTTT.

The J gene is TRBJ1-5, the V gene TRBV19; D is unresolved. Per germline, CDR1 LNHDA and CDR2 SQIVND (reference sequence). The CDR3 runs 13 residues. V was clipped by 2 bases and J by 5 bases, with 7 bases between them. CDR3 in amino acids: CASSISRDQPQHF. CDR3 sequence (DNA): TGTGCCAGTAGTATATCGAGGGATCAGCCCCAGCATTTT.

This chain uses TRBV7-9 with TRBJ2-2; D gene ambiguous. V dropped 0 bases and J dropped 3 bases, with 5 bases sitting between them. The CDR3 is 14 residues long. The germline V gene encodes CDR1 SEHNR and CDR2 FQNEAQ (reference sequence). For the CDR3, the DNA is TGTGCCAGCAGCTTAGCGGAATACACCGGGGAGCTGTTTTTT. This translates into CASSLAEYTGELFF.